This T cell receptor beta chain was recovered during a study of neurological immune-mediated disorders. Sorted libraries were made with some 1 million CD4+ or CD8+ T cells. CDR3 length: 14 amino acids. Germline V CDR1 and CDR2: LGHNA, YNFKEQ. The V and J ends lost 0 bases and 12 bases, in that order; junction bases with no gene match: 3. Each CDR3 protein gets one entry after TCRdb re-called the 5' RACE reads with MiXCR. The sample records tens of thousands of distinct CDR3 sequences, 5.8% being singletons. This clonotype was counted ten times or more. The receptor was derived from a woman between 18 and 30 years old with multiple sclerosis. The chain employs TRBV4-2 and TRBJ2-1; the match to TRBD2 covers 12 bases. The sample consisted of CD4+ T cells from blood. CDR3 protein: CASSQELAGGRQFF. The CDR3 DNA is TGTGCCAGCAGCCAAGAACTAGCGGGGGGTAGGCAGTTCTTC.